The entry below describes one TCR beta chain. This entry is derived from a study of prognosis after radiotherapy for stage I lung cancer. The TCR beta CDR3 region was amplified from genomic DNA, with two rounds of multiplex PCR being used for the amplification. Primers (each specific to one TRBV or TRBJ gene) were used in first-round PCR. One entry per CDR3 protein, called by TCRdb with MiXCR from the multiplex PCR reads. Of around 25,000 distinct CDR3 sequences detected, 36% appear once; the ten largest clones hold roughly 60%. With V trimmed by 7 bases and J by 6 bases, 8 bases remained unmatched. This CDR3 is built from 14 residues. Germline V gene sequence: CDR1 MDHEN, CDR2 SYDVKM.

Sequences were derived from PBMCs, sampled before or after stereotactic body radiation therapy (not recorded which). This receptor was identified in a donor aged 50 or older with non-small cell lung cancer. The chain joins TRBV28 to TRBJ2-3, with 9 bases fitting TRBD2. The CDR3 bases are TGTGCCAGCAAACTAGCGGGCGGGCGCGATACGCAGTATTTT. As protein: CASKLAGGRDTQYF. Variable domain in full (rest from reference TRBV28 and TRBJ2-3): DVKVTQSSRYLVKRTGEKVFLECVQDMDHENMFWYRQDPGLGLRLIYFSYDVKMKEKGDIPEGYSVSREKKERFSLILESASTNQTSMYLCASKLAGGRDTQYFGPGTRLTVL.